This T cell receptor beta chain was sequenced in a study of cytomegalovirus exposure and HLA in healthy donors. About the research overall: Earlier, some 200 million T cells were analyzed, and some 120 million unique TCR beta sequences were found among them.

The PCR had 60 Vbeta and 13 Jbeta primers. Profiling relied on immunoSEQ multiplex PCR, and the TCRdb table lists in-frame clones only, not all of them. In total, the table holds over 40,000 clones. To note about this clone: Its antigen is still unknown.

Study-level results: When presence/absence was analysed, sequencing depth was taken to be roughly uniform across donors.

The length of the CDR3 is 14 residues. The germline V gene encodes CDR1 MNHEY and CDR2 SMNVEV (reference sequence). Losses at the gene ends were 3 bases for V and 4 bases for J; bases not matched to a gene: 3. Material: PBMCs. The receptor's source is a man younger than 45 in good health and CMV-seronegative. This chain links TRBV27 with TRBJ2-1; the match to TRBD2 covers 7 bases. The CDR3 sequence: CASSFGGRYNEQFF. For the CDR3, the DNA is TGTGCCAGCAGTTTTGGCGGGAGATACAATGAGCAGTTCTTC.